The 13 T cell receptor beta chains below come from one sample, sequenced in a study of CD4 T cells in relation to SARS-CoV-2 and coronaviruses. TCRdb keeps only in-frame clones here, not all; method: immunoSEQ multiplex PCR. The sample shows about 16,000 clones, 70% to 80% of them seen only once. Before the COVID-19 pandemic, during about 2010-2018, CD4+ T cells were taken from unexposed donors. The cells were cultured for less than twelve days before CD4+ T cells were isolated. No antigen is known for these receptors. The material sequenced was CD4+ T cells from PBMCs, cultured in vitro. The receptor source for this set is a human donor in good health.

This chain links TRBV6-5 with TRBJ2-7, with D perhaps being TRBD1 or TRBD2 (5 bases each). V was trimmed by 5 bases and J by 0 bases, leaving 11 bases between them. This CDR3 has 14 residues. CDR1 and CDR2 from the germline V gene are MNHEY and SVGAGI. The CDR3 protein is CASSNRDLSYEQYF. Written as DNA, the CDR3 is TGTGCCAGCAGTAACCGGGACCTCTCCTACGAGCAGTACTTC.

This chain links TRBV7-9 with TRBJ1-6; TRBD1 is a possible D gene (5 bases). CDR3 size: 18 residues. CDR1 and CDR2 from the germline V gene are SEHNR and FQNEAQ (reference sequence). With 11 bases removed from V and 10 bases from J, the gap between germline ends came to 33 bases. In DNA form, the CDR3 reads TGTGCCGCCTCTGGGACCGACAGTGATGGGAGCGGAGGATCACCCCTCCACTTT. Amino acids: CAASGTDSDGSGGSPLHF.

The rearrangement links TRBV30 to TRBJ2-7; 9 nucleotides line up with TRBD2. CDR3 size: 16 residues. Trimming at V came to 1 base and at J to 4 bases, leaving 11 bases not matched to a gene. Per the germline V gene, CDR1 is GTSNPN and CDR2 is SVGIG (reference sequence). The CDR3 DNA sequence: TGTGCCTGGAGTGAGCCCCAGGGACTAGCTAGGTACGAGCAGTACTTC. Translating it yields CAWSEPQGLARYEQYF.

This clone appeared a few times. Written as DNA, the CDR3 is TGTGCCAGCAGCTTAGGACAGGGAAAACTGTTTTTT. Translation gives CASSLGQGKLFF. The chain is built from TRBV11-2 and TRBJ1-4; 7 bases are a match to TRBD1. The trim removed 1 base at V and 10 bases at J, leaving 0 bases unmatched. This CDR3 has 12 residues. Looked up from germline, CDR1 is SGHAT and CDR2 is FQNNGV.

The chain carries TRBV3-1 (or the pseudogene TRBV3-2) and TRBJ2-7; either TRBD1 or TRBD2 may supply D (5 bases each). Deletions cut 4 bases from V and 3 bases from J, with 7 bases between. CDR1 is LGHDT, CDR2 YNNKEL, per germline (reference sequence). The CDR3 covers 12 residues. In nucleotides, the CDR3 is TGTGCCAGCAGCCGGGGGAACTACGAGCAGTACTTC. Protein product: CASSRGNYEQYF.

The CDR3, as DNA: TGTGCCAGCTCACCGGGACAGGAAAATGAGCAGTTCTTC. Residues: CASSPGQENEQFF. The chain joins TRBV18 to TRBJ2-1, with TRBD1 identical over 8 bases. The J segment lost 7 bases and the V segment lost 3 bases, leaving 2 bases of the junction unmatched. CDR3 length: 13 amino acids. Germline-derived CDR1 and CDR2 are KGHSH and LQKENI.

This clone has only a few counts. This sequence joins TRBV15 and TRBJ1-1; D unclear. Trimming cost V 1 base and J 3 bases, with 12 bases left between them. This CDR3 region has 15 residues. Germline V gives CDR1 LNHNV, CDR2 YYDKDF (reference sequence). CDR3 sequence: CATSRGASGDTEAFF. CDR3 nucleotides: TGTGCCACCAGCAGAGGGGCCTCCGGGGACACTGAAGCTTTCTTT.

Here the CDR3 reads CASSTRARDRGTEAFF. In DNA, the CDR3 is TGTGCCAGTAGTACCCGGGCCCGGGACAGGGGAACTGAAGCTTTCTTT. This chain connects TRBV19 to TRBJ1-1; TRBD1 matches 10 bases. V trimming: 4 bases; J trimming: 5 bases; junction bases outside the gene matches: 10. The CDR3 sequence is 16 residues long. CDR1 and CDR2 from the germline V gene are LNHDA and SQIVND (reference sequence).

This clone was seen a few times. The rearrangement joins TRBV19 to TRBJ2-1, with unresolved D. The CDR3 has 16 residues. CDR1 and CDR2 (germline): LNHDA, SQIVND (reference sequence). Trimming cost V 4 bases and J 1 base, with 14 bases left between them. CDR3 bases: TGTGCCAGTAGTACCTCGGCCAGAAGGTCCTACAATGAGCAGTTCTTC. Protein: CASSTSARRSYNEQFF. The variable domain in full, with the rest retrieved from reference TRBV19 and TRBJ2-1, is DGGITQSPKYLFRKEGQNVTLSCEQNLNHDAMYWYRQDPGQGLRLIYYSQIVNDFQKGDIAEGYSVSREKKESFPLTVTSAQKNPTAFYLCASSTSARRSYNEQFFGPGTRLTVL.

The chain is built from TRBV3-1 (or the pseudogene TRBV3-2) and TRBJ1-2; TRBD1 is a possible D gene (5 bases). Germline CDR1 LGHDT, CDR2 YNNKEL (reference sequence). There are 16 residues in the CDR3. V was clipped by 6 bases and J by 8 bases, with 25 bases between them. The CDR3 reads CASSPTAGTTIQGYTF. For the CDR3, the DNA is TGTGCCAGCAGTCCAACGGCCGGGACCACTATTCAAGGCTACACCTTC.

This clone has a handful of counts. The chain joins TRBV4-1 to TRBJ2-7; D perhaps matches TRBD2 (6 bases). CDR3 length equals 16 residues. CDR1 and CDR2 (germline): MGHRA, YSYEKL. Deletions cut 1 base from V and 0 bases from J, with 13 bases between. The CDR3 sequence: CASSQVRGGSSYEQYF. In DNA form, the CDR3 reads TGCGCCAGCAGCCAAGTTCGTGGGGGGAGCTCCTACGAGCAGTACTTC.

V gene TRBV5-1 combines with J gene TRBJ1-2, with D unclear. V was cut by 4 bases and J by 4 bases, with 14 bases left in between. The CDR3 extends over 14 amino acids. Germline V gene sequence: CDR1 SGHRS, CDR2 YFSETQ. CDR3 region: CASSPSGPSYGYTF. CDR3 coding DNA: TGCGCCAGCAGCCCTTCGGGCCCGTCCTATGGCTACACCTTC.

This chain uses TRBV7-9 with TRBJ2-7; 9 bases map to TRBD1. The CDR3 covers 17 residues. CDR1 and CDR2 from the germline V gene are SEHNR and FQNEAQ (reference sequence). Trimming cost V 5 bases and J 1 base; bases outside gene matches: 12. The CDR3 DNA reads as TGTGCCAGCAGCCATCTATCCGGGACAGGGAGTTCCTACGAGCAGTACTTC. Translation gives CASSHLSGTGSSYEQYF.